This T cell receptor (beta chain) derives from a study of OX40 agonist ivuxolimab in advanced cancers. The study in broad terms: Ivuxolimab, which targeted the costimulatory receptor OX40 (CD134), was an agonistic, fully human IgG2 monoclonal antibody. Intravenous ivuxolimab was administered to patients every 2 weeks at six dose levels: 0.01, 0.1, 0.3, 1.5, 3 and 10 mg/kg. The dose-escalation cohort was around 83% male with a mean age of approximately 59 years, ranging from roughly 20 to 80. Patients were allowed to have had prior anti-PD-1, anti-PD-L1 or anti-CTLA-4 therapy, and approximately 41% of the dose-escalation patients had previously received checkpoint inhibitors. Of the roughly 50 dose-escalation patients, hepatocellular carcinoma was present in around 20, melanoma in approximately 15, renal cell carcinoma in 9 and head and neck cancer in 9. Partial responses occurred in three dose-escalation patients: two with cutaneous melanoma and one with hepatocellular carcinoma. The paper describes the monotherapy dose-escalation part (N = 52 patients) of the phase I trial of ivuxolimab. The point of sequencing TCRbeta in the periphery was to test whether ivuxolimab changed TCR sequence diversity and drove clonal T-cell expansion.

To sequence the TCRbeta CDR3 region, genomic DNA was isolated from the sorted cells. The immunoSEQ Assay was used for sequencing of TCRbeta CDR3 regions. TCRdb stores this immuneACCESS table with in-frame sequences only. Part of the clones is absent; in the studies checked, under half of the shortfall reflects unresolved V genes, and no reason is known for the rest. This sample gives tens of thousands of clones in total; around four fifths of them show up just once. Around 27% of the sample is in the top ten clones. Patients with a history of autoimmune disease or receiving systemic immunosuppression were excluded from the trial. Peripheral blood for TCR sequencing was collected from all dose cohorts at baseline, on cycle 4 day 1, and on cycle 7 day 1. Samples came from an open-label, multicenter, first-in-human phase I dose-escalation trial of ivuxolimab. Adults with locally advanced or metastatic melanoma, renal cell carcinoma, hepatocellular carcinoma or head and neck squamous cell carcinoma were enrolled in the trial. CD4+ and CD8+ T cells were sorted separately from peripheral blood before TCR sequencing.

General study outcomes and caveats: At doses of 0.1 to 3.0 mg/kg, clonal expansion of both CD4+ and CD8+ T cells in blood was seen between baseline and week 6. The antigen specificity of the clonally expanded peripheral T cells was not determined. After ivuxolimab, CD8+ T cells had more expanded clones than CD4+ T cells on average. Low levels of normalized T-cell clonal expansion were also seen in some nonresponding patients. In the 0.1-3.0 mg/kg groups, partial responders had among the lowest normalized peripheral clonal expansion, particularly in CD8+ T cells.

A word on this clone: Its recognized antigen is unknown. Base qualities are not recorded, but no much larger clone differs from it by a single base.

This material consisted of CD4+ or CD8+ T cells sorted from blood, taken in a trial of the OX40 agonist ivuxolimab. The origin of this receptor is an adult with an advanced solid tumor such as melanoma, head and neck, liver or kidney cancer.

For the CDR3, the sequence is CASSLGGAAGSPLHF. The DNA is as follows: TGTGCCAGCAGCTTAGGGGGGGCGGCGGGGTCACCCCTCCACTTT. The V and J genes are TRBV11-2 and TRBJ1-6, with TRBD1 as a weak D call on 6 bases. CDR1 and CDR2, per the germline V gene, are SGHAT and FQNNGV. V and J are truncated by 1 base and 10 bases respectively, leaving an intervening sequence of 14 bases. Measured from the cysteine to the phenylalanine, the CDR3 is 15 residues long. The entry retains the CDR3 DNA only, 45 bases that are in frame from base 1.